This T cell receptor beta chain comes out of a study of cytotoxic CD8 clonotypes in ibrutinib-treated CLL. About the research overall: After a median of about 70 months, about 14 patients stayed remitted and around 12 progressed; responses had been partial in some 25 and complete in 2. Overall study results and limits: Relative to age-matched healthy donors, clonality at baseline was higher, and it tracked circulating CD8+ T-cell counts. Clonality was elevated at ibrutinib response and had returned toward baseline at progression.

With regard to this clone: Its antigen is undetermined.

The length of the CDR3 is 13 residues. Between the trimmed V and J ends, which lost 6 bases and 3 bases, there was a span of 9 bases. Per the germline V gene, CDR1 is MNHNY and CDR2 is SVGAGI (reference sequence). Sequencing used immunoSEQ multiplex PCR; TCRdb keeps in-frame clones, though not all of them. The data hold about 300,000 clones, with less than 85% observed a single time. This sequence originates from a human donor with chronic lymphocytic leukemia. Source: PBMCs, taken at disease progression, from a patient treated with ibrutinib. The rearrangement links TRBV6-6 to TRBJ2-1, with a tentative D call TRBD1 (6 bases). CDR3 amino acids: CASRGQNYNEQFF. CDR3 bases: TGTGCCAGCAGAGGACAGAACTACAATGAGCAGTTCTTC.